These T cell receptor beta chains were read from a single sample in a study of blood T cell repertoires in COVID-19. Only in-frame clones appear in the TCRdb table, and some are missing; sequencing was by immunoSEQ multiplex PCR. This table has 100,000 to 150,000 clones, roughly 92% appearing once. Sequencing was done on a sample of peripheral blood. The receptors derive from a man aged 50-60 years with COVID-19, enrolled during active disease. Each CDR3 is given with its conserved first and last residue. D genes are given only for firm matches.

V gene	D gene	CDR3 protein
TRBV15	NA	CATSTRLGIYEQYF
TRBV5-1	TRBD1	CASKMTGGRDEQFF
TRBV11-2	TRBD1	CASSPGTGSWQPQHF
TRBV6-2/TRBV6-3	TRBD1	CASSPEGQGTGEAFF
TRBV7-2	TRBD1	CASSRTGGPGNTIYF
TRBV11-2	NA	CASSSTGVDTQYF
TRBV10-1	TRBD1	CASSGRTGGAYEQYF
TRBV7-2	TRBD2	CASAAGDRTDTQYF
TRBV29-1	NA	CSVRVMNTEAFF
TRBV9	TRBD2	CASSAGGTSAYNEQFF
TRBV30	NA	CASTRQENTEAFF